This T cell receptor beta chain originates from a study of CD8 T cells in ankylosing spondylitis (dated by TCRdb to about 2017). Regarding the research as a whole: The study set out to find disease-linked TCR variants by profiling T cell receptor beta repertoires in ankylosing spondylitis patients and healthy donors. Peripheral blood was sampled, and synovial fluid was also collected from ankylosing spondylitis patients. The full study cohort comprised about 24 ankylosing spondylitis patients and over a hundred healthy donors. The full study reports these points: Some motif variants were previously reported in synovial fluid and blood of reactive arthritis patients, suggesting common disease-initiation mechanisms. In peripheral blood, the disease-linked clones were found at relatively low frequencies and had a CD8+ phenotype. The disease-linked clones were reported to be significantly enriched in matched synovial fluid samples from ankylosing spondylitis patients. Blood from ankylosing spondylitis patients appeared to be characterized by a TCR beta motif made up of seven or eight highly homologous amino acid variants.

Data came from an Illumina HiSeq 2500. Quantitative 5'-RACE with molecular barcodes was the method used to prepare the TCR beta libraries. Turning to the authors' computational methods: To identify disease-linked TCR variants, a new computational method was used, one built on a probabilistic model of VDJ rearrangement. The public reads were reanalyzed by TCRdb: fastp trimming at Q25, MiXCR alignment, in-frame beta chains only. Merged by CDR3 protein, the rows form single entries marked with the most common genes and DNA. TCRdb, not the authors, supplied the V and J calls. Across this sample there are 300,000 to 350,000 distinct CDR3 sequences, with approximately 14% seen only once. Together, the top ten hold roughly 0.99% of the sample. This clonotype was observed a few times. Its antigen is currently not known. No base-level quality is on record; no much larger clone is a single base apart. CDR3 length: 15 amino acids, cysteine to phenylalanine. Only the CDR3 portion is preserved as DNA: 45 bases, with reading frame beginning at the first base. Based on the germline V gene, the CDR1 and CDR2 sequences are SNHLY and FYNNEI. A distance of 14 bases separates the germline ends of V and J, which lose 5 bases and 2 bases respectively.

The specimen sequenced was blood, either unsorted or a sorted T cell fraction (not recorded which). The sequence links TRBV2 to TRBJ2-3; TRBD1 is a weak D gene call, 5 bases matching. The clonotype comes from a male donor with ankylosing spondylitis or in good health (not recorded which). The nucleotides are TGTGCCAGCAGTTGGACAATCCCTTCCACAGATACGCAGTATTTT. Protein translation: CASSWTIPSTDTQYF.